This TCR beta chain was profiled in a study of shared clonotypes between healthy human individuals. J gave up 6 bases and V 3 bases, and 5 bases lay outside the gene matches. The CDR3 has 14 residues. CDR1 and CDR2 (germline): LNHDA, SQIVND (reference sequence). Selected positively for CCR7 and CD45RO-negative, naive CD8 cells excluded terminally differentiated effector memory CD45RA+ cells. The data were produced by immunoSEQ multiplex PCR, yet TCRdb's version contains in-frame clones alone and is incomplete. The table lists under 700,000 clones, roughly 96% of them singletons, with about 0.11% in the top ten. This clone was detected only once.

What was sequenced was naive CD8+ T cells sorted from blood. This chain joins TRBV19 and TRBJ2-1; 7 bases are a match to TRBD2. The receptor comes from a woman in her thirties in good health. The CDR3: CASSMREFINEQFF. CDR3 in DNA: TGTGCCAGTAGTATGCGGGAGTTCATCAATGAGCAGTTCTTC.